This T cell receptor beta chain was captured by sequencing in a study of T cell responses to AZD1222 COVID-19 vaccine. Study-level points and caveats: Repertoires were obtained only post-peak T cell response.

Some clones are missing from TCRdb's copy, which holds only in-frame ones; the method was immunoSEQ multiplex PCR. The sample carries approximately 180,000 clones, over 80% recorded once. The CDR3 totals 15 residues. Germline loops: CDR1 LNHDA, CDR2 SQIVND (reference sequence). V lost 4 bases, J lost 5 bases, and 5 bases stayed unmatched. Remarks on this clone: The antigen remains unidentified.

V gene TRBV19 combines with J gene TRBJ2-6; 7 bases map to TRBD1. The sequence was collected from an adult in good health. This sample comprised peripheral blood, obtained on day 0 of AZD1222 vaccination. CDR3 sequence reads: CASSTGGRRANVLTF. DNA for the CDR3: TGTGCCAGTAGTACAGGGGGTAGGAGGGCCAACGTCCTGACTTTC.